Following are 17 T cell receptor beta chains from one sample sequenced in a study of early T cells in non-severe SARS-CoV-2 infection. TCRdb used MiXCR to reprocess the 5' RACE reads, holding one entry per CDR3 protein. Among about 64,000 distinct CDR3 sequences listed, approximately 9.2% were seen once. The starting material was whole blood, obtained at baseline. These receptors came from an adult who was a healthcare worker with PCR-confirmed SARS-CoV-2 infection or an uninfected control (not recorded which).

In this sample, this clonotype turned up many times. V is TRBV6-1 and J is TRBJ2-2; 10 nucleotides line up with TRBD2. CDR3 length: 17 residues. J lost 4 bases, V lost 3 bases, and 8 bases had no gene match. Germline V gives CDR1 MNHNS, CDR2 SASEGT. The CDR3 reads CASSELPGLAPTGELFF. CDR3 DNA sequence: TGTGCCAGCAGTGAGCTACCGGGACTAGCGCCCACCGGGGAGCTGTTTTTT.

The chain combines TRBV20-1 with TRBJ2-1; 10 bases agree with TRBD2. The junction had 8 bases not matched to a gene; V was cut back by 6 bases and J by 9 bases. The germline CDR1 and CDR2 sequences are DFQATT and SNEGSKA (reference sequence). This CDR3 contains 13 residues. In DNA, the CDR3 is TGCAGTGCCAAAGGGACTAGCGTCAGTGAGCAGTTCTTC. Protein: CSAKGTSVSEQFF.

The rearrangement joins TRBV12-5 to TRBJ1-6; D is possibly TRBD1 (5 bases). The germline V gene has CDR1 LGHNT and CDR2 FRNRAP. Trimming removed 4 bases at V and 11 bases at J, with 12 bases between. The CDR3 consists of 13 residues. The CDR3 coding sequence is TGTGCTAGTGGTTCGCAGGGAGGCACACCCCTCCACTTT. This codes for CASGSQGGTPLHF.

The rearrangement joins TRBV12-3 or TRBV12-4 to TRBJ2-1; 10 bases align to TRBD1. The CDR3 has 16 residues. Unmatched junction bases numbered 5, after V lost 6 bases and J lost 0 bases. The CDR3 DNA follows: TGTGCCAGCAGCTGGGGACAGGGGAGCTCCTACAATGAGCAGTTCTTC. Amino acids: CASSWGQGSSYNEQFF.

The rearrangement joins TRBV6-4 to TRBJ2-1; no reliable D call. Germline CDR1 reads MRHNA; CDR2 reads SNTAGT. The germline V and J ends were trimmed by 2 bases and 6 bases, with 14 bases remaining between them. The CDR3 covers 15 residues. The CDR3 sequence: CASSDASSLSNEQFF. The CDR3 DNA sequence: TGTGCCAGCAGTGACGCATCTAGTCTTAGCAATGAGCAGTTCTTC.

In its sample, this clonotype was seen a few times. V is TRBV9 and J is TRBJ2-7; 8 bases map to TRBD2. The V and J ends lost 4 bases and 2 bases, in that order; junction bases with no gene match: 17. Germline V gene sequence: CDR1 SGDLS, CDR2 YYNGEE. CDR3 size: 18 residues. CDR3 in DNA: TGTGCCAGCAGCCCAGAGGCGGGGAGAACTAGCGGCCCCTACGAGCAGTACTTC. This encodes CASSPEAGRTSGPYEQYF.

This clonotype appeared many times. The chain combines TRBV29-1 with TRBJ2-7; D is unresolved. Germline V gene sequence: CDR1 SQVTM, CDR2 ANQGSEA. Trimming took 2 bases from V and 7 from J, leaving 12 bases between them. The CDR3 is 12 residues long. CDR3 sequence reads: CSVERRIGEQYF. CDR3 bases: TGCAGCGTTGAACGGCGTATAGGGGAGCAGTACTTC.

This clonotype was detected a few times. The chain joins TRBV7-9 to TRBJ2-7; the D gene is possibly TRBD2 (6 bases). The germline CDR1 and CDR2 sequences are SEHNR and FQNEAQ (reference sequence). This CDR3 contains 14 residues. Trimming cost V 10 bases and J 4 bases, with 20 bases left between them. The CDR3: CATLTIEEGYEQYF. For the CDR3, the DNA is TGTGCCACCCTCACGATCGAGGAGGGGTACGAGCAGTACTTC. The complete variable domain, with remaining parts taken from reference TRBV7-9 and TRBJ2-7, reads DTGVSQNPRHKITKRGQNVTFRCDPISEHNRLYWYRQTLGQGPEFLTYFQNEAQLEKSRLLSDRFSAERPKGSFSTLEIQRTEQGDSAMYLCATLTIEEGYEQYFGPGTRLTVT.

The chain combines TRBV7-6 with TRBJ2-5, with TRBD2 as a possible D gene (6 bases). CDR3 size: 14 residues. CDR1 and CDR2 (germline): SGHVS, FNYEAQ. Trimming cost V 4 bases and J 5 bases, with 14 bases left between them. The chain's CDR3 is CASSSFGGSETQYF. CDR3 nucleotide sequence: TGTGCCAGCAGCTCCTTTGGGGGGAGTGAGACCCAGTACTTC.

The V call is TRBV28, the J call TRBJ1-3; TRBD1 matches at 8 bases. CDR3 size: 16 residues. In germline, CDR1 is MDHEN, CDR2 SYDVKM. After removal of 9 bases from V and 0 bases from J, the junction contained 10 bases not matched to a gene. The CDR3 coding sequence is TGTGCCAGTACTCTCCAGGGGGCAAGCTCTGGAAACACCATATATTTT. Protein product: CASTLQGASSGNTIYF.

Ten or more counts support this clonotype. The chain uses TRBV20-1 and TRBJ1-5, with 9 bases identical to TRBD1. The V and J ends lost 6 bases and 0 bases, in that order; junction bases with no gene match: 9. The CDR3 runs to 16 residues. Germline V lookup: CDR1 DFQATT, CDR2 SNEGSKA (reference sequence). The CDR3: CSALKGQGVSNQPQHF. Here the CDR3 DNA reads TGCAGTGCCCTAAAGGGACAGGGAGTTAGCAATCAGCCCCAGCATTTT.

The sample holds many counts of this clonotype. V gene TRBV7-9 combines with J gene TRBJ1-6; 10 nucleotides agree with TRBD1. Germline values: CDR1 SEHNR, CDR2 FQNEAQ (reference sequence). V shed 4 bases, J shed 10 bases, and the junction held 7 bases outside the gene matches. The CDR3 loop spans 15 amino acids. The CDR3: CASSSRTGGGSPLHF. The CDR3, as DNA: TGTGCCAGCAGCTCTCGGACAGGGGGAGGCTCACCCCTCCACTTT.

This clonotype was found many times. The chain carries TRBV7-2 and TRBJ1-5; TRBD1 is a possible D gene (5 bases). Germline V gives CDR1 SGHTA, CDR2 FQGNSA. Trimming pared 1 base from V and 3 bases from J, leaving 7 bases between. The CDR3 contains 14 residues. CDR3 DNA: TGTGCCAGCAGCTTAGGAGGGGCCAATCAGCCCCAGCATTTT. Its protein product is CASSLGGANQPQHF.

This clonotype was detected many times. The chain has TRBV7-6 and TRBJ1-3; D is uncertain. Trimming took 1 base from V and 2 from J, leaving 6 bases between them. The CDR3 extends over 14 amino acids. From germline, CDR1 is SGHVS and CDR2 FNYEAQ. The CDR3 protein is CASSLGRAGNTIYF. The CDR3 region has the DNA TGTGCCAGCAGCTTAGGAAGGGCTGGAAACACCATATATTTT.

The chain is built from TRBV12-3 or TRBV12-4 and TRBJ1-6; the D is unclear. This CDR3 comprises 15 residues. V gave up 7 bases and J gave up 4 bases, with 14 bases separating them. The CDR3 region has the DNA TGTGCCAGCACGCGGGGTGGGTTATATAATTCACCCCTCCACTTT. Translation gives CASTRGGLYNSPLHF.

This clonotype was detected only a few times. The rearrangement uses TRBV7-6 and TRBJ2-5; D might be TRBD1 (5 bases). Trimming left V 5 bases short and J 0 bases short, with 10 bases between. From germline, CDR1 is SGHVS and CDR2 FNYEAQ. This CDR3 has 14 residues. The CDR3 DNA is TGTGCCAGCAGCAGAGACAGCTACCAAGAGACCCAGTACTTC. As protein: CASSRDSYQETQYF.

This sequence joins TRBV27 and TRBJ2-5; D possibly corresponds to TRBD1 (6 bases). The V gene lost 5 bases and the J gene lost 2 bases, with 9 bases spanning the gap. CDR3 length: 13 amino acids. Germline V lookup: CDR1 MNHEY, CDR2 SMNVEV (reference sequence). In DNA, the CDR3 is TGTGCCAGCAGTGGGACAAGACAAGAGACCCAGTACTTC. It codes for CASSGTRQETQYF.